The clone carrying this TCR beta chain occurred many times. Its matching antigen is unknown. The sample is drawn from a study of post-analysis software for immune sequencing data. Study context: Included courses were relapsing-remitting and secondary progressive multiple sclerosis; progressive-relapsing multiple sclerosis was also included.

cDNA libraries for TCR beta contained unique molecular identifiers. T cells numbering about 0.85 to 11 million yielded cDNA molecules that totaled roughly 500,000. Via MiXCR, TCRdb re-called the PCR reads, giving one row per CDR3 protein. Of roughly 170,000 distinct CDR3 sequences listed, roughly 30% are singletons. Study-level results: Normalized Chao1 diversity was significantly lower in multiple sclerosis patients than in controls. Patients had higher frequencies than controls of five TRBV segments, including TRBV5-6, TRBV5-1 and TRBV20-1. Same-batch samples co-clustered strongly by F measure.

With V trimmed by 4 bases and J by 9 bases, 11 bases remained unmatched. The length of the CDR3 is 15 residues. The specimen was blood. The clonotype was recovered from a girl between 10 and 17 years old with multiple sclerosis. The chain combines TRBV12-3 or TRBV12-4 with TRBJ2-1, with 8 bases that match TRBD1. CDR3 loop: CASSSSGTGLGEQFF. CDR3 DNA sequence: TGTGCCAGCAGTTCCTCCGGGACAGGCTTGGGTGAGCAGTTCTTC.